What follows is one T cell receptor (beta chain) and its context. The antigen remains undetermined. This entry is derived from a study of OX40 agonist ivuxolimab in advanced cancers. About the study: A partial response was reached by three patients: one with hepatocellular carcinoma and two with cutaneous melanoma. Study findings and constraints: Antigen targets of the expanded peripheral T cells went undetermined. Partial responders dosed at 0.1-3.0 mg/kg displayed clonal expansion ranking among the lowest.

Germline V gives CDR1 SGHTA, CDR2 FQGNSA. Trimming took 3 bases from V and 10 from J; bases not matched to a gene: 4. CDR3 length equals 15 residues. TCRdb keeps only in-frame clones here, not all; method: immunoSEQ multiplex PCR. The repertoire holds roughly 91,000 clones, with 95% to 96% as singletons. Autoimmune disease history or systemic immunosuppression led to patient exclusion. The chain employs TRBV7-2 and TRBJ2-1; 15 bases line up with TRBD2. This specimen was CD4+ or CD8+ T cells sorted from blood, taken in a trial of the OX40 agonist ivuxolimab. The source of this sequence is an adult with an advanced solid tumor such as melanoma, head and neck, liver or kidney cancer. DNA of the CDR3: TGTGCCAGCAGCTTGGGACTAGCGGGAGGACAGGAGCAGTTCTTC. It yields the protein CASSLGLAGGQEQFF.